This TCR beta chain was profiled in a study of T and B cells in COVID-19 patients. TRB was amplified from around 250-460 ng of blood genomic DNA. The CDR3 contains 16 residues. V was cut by 1 base and J by 3 bases, with 12 bases left in between. From germline, CDR1 is LNHDA and CDR2 SQIVND (reference sequence). This clonotype is medium-sized (0.01 to 0.1%) in the sample. TRB rearrangements were amplified by multiplex PCR with BIOMED2 TRB-A/B primers. TCRdb reprocessed the multiplex PCR reads via MiXCR and lists one record per CDR3 protein. The sample lists around 16,000 distinct CDR3 sequences; around a quarter were seen once.

J is TRBJ2-2 and V is TRBV19; maybe TRBD1 (6 bases). Sequenced input: blood. This TCR came from a human donor who had recovered from COVID-19. The CDR3 bases are TGTGCCAGTAGTATAGTCCGACAGGCACACACCGGGGAGCTGTTTTTT. It yields the protein CASSIVRQAHTGELFF.